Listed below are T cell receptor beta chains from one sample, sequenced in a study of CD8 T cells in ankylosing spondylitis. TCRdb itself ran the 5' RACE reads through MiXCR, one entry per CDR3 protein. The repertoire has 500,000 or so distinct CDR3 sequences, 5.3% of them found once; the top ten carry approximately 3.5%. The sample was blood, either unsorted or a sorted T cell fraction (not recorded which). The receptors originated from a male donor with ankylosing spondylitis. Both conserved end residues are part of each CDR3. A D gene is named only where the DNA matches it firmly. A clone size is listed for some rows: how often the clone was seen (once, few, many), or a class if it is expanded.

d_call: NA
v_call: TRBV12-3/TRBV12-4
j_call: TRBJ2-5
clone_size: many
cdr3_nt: TGTGCCAGCAGCCCGGACCGCCTACCGGGGACCCAGTACTTC
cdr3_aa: CASSPDRLPGTQYF

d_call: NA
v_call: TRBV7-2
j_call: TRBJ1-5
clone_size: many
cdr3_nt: TGTGCCAGCAGATTGGGGGGTGGGAATCAGCCCCAGCATTTT
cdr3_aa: CASRLGGGNQPQHF

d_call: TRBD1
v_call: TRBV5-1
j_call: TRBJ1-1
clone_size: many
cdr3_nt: TGCGCCAGCAACGGACAGGGGAGCACTGAAGCTTTCTTT
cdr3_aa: CASNGQGSTEAFF

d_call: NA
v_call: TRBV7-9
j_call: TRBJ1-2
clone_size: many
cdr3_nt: TGTGCCAGCAGCCGGCAGTCCCGGAAGACCTTC
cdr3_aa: CASSRQSRKTF

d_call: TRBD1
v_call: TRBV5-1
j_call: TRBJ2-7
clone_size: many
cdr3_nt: TGCGCCAGCAGCTTTTGGACAGGGGGCGCCTACGAGCAGTACTTC
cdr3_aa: CASSFWTGGAYEQYF

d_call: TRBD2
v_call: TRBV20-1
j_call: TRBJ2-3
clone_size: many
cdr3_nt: TGCAGTGCTAGTCACCCCTCGCGGGGGATCACAGATACGCAGTATTTT
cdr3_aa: CSASHPSRGITDTQYF

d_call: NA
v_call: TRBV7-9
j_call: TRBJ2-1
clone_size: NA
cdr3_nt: TGTGCCATGAGCCCGGGGCCCCGCTACAATGAGCAGTTCTTC
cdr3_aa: CAMSPGPRYNEQFF

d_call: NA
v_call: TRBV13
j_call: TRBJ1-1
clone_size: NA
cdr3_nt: TGTGCCAGCAGACGGACAGAAACTAACACTGAAGCTTTCTTT
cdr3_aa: CASRRTETNTEAFF

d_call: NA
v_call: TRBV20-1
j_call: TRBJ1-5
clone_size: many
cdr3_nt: TGCAGTGCTACTGGGGAAGGCAATCAGCCCCAGCATTTT
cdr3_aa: CSATGEGNQPQHF

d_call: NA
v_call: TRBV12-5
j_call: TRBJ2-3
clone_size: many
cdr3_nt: TGTGCTAGTGGTTTGGGATGGGATACGCAGTATTTT
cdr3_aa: CASGLGWDTQYF

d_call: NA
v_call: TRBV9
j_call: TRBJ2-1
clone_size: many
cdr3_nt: TGTGCCAGCAGCGTTGTCACGGGGACCTACAATGAGCAGTTCTTC
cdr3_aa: CASSVVTGTYNEQFF

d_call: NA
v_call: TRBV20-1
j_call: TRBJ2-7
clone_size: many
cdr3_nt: TGCAGTGCTAGTTCCGGGACCACCTACGAGCAGTACTTC
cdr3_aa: CSASSGTTYEQYF

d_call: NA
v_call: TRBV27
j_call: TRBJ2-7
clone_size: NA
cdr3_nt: TGTGCCAGCAGGATTTTCGGAGATCCGGCAACATACGAGCAGTACTTC
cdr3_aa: CASRIFGDPATYEQYF

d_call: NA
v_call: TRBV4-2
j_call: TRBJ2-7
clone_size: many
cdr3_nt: TGTGCCAGCAGCCCACCGGGACAAATGTCCTACGAGCAGTACTTC
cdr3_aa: CASSPPGQMSYEQYF

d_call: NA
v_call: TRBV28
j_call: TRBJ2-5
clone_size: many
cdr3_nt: TGTGCCAGCAGTGCACTCCGGGGCCGGTATACCCAGTACTTC
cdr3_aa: CASSALRGRYTQYF

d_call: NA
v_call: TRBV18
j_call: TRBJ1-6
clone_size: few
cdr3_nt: TGTGCCAGCTCACCATCCGGGCCTCCTTCACCCCTCCACTTT
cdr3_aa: CASSPSGPPSPLHF

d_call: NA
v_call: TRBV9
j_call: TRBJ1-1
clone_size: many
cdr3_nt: TGTGCCAGCAGCGGAGGGGGGACTGAAGCTTTCTTT
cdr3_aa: CASSGGGTEAFF

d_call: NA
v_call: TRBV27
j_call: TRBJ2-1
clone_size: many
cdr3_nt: TGTGCCAGCAGTCTTCCAGGAAACAATGAGCAGTTCTTC
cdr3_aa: CASSLPGNNEQFF

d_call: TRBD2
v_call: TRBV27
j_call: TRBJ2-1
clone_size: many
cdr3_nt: TGTGCCAGCAGAGGGCCGACTAGCGATGAGCAGTTCTTC
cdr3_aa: CASRGPTSDEQFF

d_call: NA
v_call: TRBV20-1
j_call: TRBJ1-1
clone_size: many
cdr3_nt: TGCAGTGCTAGGCCGGACACCTTGAACACTGAAGCTTTCTTT
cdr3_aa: CSARPDTLNTEAFF

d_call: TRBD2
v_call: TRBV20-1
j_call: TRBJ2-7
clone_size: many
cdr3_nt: TGCAGTGCTAATAGCGGGAACGTCTACGAGCAGTACTTC
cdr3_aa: CSANSGNVYEQYF

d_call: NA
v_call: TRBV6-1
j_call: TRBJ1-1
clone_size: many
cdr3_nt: TGTGCCAGCGGAGGGGTCTGGGATCGACAGGAGAACACTGAAGCTTTCTTT
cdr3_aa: CASGGVWDRQENTEAFF

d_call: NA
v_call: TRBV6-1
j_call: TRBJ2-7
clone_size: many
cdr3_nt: TGTGCCAGCAGGGCTAGACTAGGAACAAACTACGAGCAGTACTTC
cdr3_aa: CASRARLGTNYEQYF

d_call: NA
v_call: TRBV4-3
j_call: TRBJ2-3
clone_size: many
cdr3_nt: TGCGCCAGCAGAGGGGCAGGGGTTAGCACAGATACGCAGTATTTT
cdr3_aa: CASRGAGVSTDTQYF

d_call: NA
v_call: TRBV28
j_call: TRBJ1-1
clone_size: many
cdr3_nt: TGTGCCAGCAGAGGCCCCCTTTGGGGCACTGAAGCTTTCTTT
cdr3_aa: CASRGPLWGTEAFF

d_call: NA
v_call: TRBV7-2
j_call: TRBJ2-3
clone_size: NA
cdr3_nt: TGTGCCAGCAGCTCCCGTTTTCGCACAGATACGCAGTATTTT
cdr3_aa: CASSSRFRTDTQYF

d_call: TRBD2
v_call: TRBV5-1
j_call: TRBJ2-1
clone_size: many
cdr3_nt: TGCGCCAGCAGCTTGCCCTCCTTAACTAGCGGGCCTAACAATGAGCAGTTCTTC
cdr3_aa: CASSLPSLTSGPNNEQFF

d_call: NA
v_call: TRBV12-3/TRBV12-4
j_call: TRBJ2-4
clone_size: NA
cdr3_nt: TGTGCCAGTGAAGGAGTTCAGTTCATTCAGTACTTC
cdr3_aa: CASEGVQFIQYF

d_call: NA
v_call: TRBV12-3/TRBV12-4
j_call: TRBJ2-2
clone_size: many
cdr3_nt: TGTGCCAGCAGTTTATATCTCAGCACCGGGGAGCTGTTTTTT
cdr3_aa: CASSLYLSTGELFF

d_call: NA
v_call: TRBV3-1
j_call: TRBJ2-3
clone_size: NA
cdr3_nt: TGTGCCAGCAGCCCCTCGAAGGGCCAGGCCACAGATACGCAGTATTTT
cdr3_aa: CASSPSKGQATDTQYF

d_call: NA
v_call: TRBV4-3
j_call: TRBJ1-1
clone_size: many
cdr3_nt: TGCGCCAGCAGCCAAGATCTACAGCTTGAAGCTTTCTTT
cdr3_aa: CASSQDLQLEAFF

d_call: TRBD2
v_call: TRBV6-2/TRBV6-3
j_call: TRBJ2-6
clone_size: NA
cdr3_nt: TGTGCCAGCAGTATAACTAGCGGGACTGGGGCCAACGTCCTGACTTTC
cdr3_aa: CASSITSGTGANVLTF

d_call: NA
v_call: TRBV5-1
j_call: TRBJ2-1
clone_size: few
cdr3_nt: TGCGCCAGCAGCGGGAGGGGGATCCCCCCGGACAATGAGCAGTTCTTC
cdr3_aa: CASSGRGIPPDNEQFF

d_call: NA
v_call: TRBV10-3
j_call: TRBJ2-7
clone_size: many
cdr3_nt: TGTGCCATCAGTGAGTACGAGGGGACTTACGAGCAGTACTTC
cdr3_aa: CAISEYEGTYEQYF

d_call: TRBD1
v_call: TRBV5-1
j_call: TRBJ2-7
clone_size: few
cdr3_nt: TGCGCCAGCAGCTTGGTAACAGGGGCCTACGAGCAGTACTTC
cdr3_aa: CASSLVTGAYEQYF

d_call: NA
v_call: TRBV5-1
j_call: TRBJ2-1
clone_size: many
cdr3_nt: TGCGCCAGCAGCCCACTCCTAGTCCCGGAAAATGAGCAGTTCTTC
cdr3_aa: CASSPLLVPENEQFF

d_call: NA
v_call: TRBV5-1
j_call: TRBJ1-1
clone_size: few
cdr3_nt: TGCGCCAGCAGCTTTGACAGTCTGTATACCCTGAACACTGAAGCTTTCTTT
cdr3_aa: CASSFDSLYTLNTEAFF

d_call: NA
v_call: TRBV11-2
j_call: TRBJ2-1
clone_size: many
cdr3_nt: TGTGCCAGCAGCTTTGGACTCTCCTACAATGAGCAGTTCTTC
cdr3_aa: CASSFGLSYNEQFF

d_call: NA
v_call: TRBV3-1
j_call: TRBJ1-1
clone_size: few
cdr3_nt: TGTGCCAGCAGCCAAGCAGGGGTGGACACTGAAGCTTTCTTT
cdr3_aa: CASSQAGVDTEAFF

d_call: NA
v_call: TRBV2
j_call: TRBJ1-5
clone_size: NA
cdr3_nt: TGTGCCAGCAGTGTCCCGGGACCCCTGGTCGATCAGCCCCAGCATTTT
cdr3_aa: CASSVPGPLVDQPQHF

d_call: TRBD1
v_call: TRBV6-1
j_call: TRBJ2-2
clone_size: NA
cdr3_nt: TGTGCCAGCACCCGGGACAGGGGAGCCGGGGAGCTGTTTTTT
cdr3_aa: CASTRDRGAGELFF

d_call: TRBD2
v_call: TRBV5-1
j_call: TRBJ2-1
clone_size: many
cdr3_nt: TGCGCCAGCAGCGCGGTTAGCGGGTCCTACAATGAGCAGTTCTTC
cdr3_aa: CASSAVSGSYNEQFF

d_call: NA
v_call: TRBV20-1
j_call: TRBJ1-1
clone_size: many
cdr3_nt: TGCAGTGCTTTTTTGAGGGGGGCTGAAGCTTTCTTT
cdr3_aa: CSAFLRGAEAFF

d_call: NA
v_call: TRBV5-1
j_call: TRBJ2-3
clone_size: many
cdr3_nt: TGCGCCAGCAGCTTGGGATGGAAAGATACGCAGTATTTT
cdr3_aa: CASSLGWKDTQYF

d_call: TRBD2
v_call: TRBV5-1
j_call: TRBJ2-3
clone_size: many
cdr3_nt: TGCGCCAGCAGCTCTCTGGCGGGGGGATTCACAGATACGCAGTATTTT
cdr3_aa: CASSSLAGGFTDTQYF

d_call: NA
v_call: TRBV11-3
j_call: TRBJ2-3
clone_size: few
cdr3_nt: TGTGCCAGCAGCTACCTCGGTAGCCCAGATACGCAGTATTTT
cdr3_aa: CASSYLGSPDTQYF

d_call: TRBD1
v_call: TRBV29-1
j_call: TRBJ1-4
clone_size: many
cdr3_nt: TGCAGCGTTGAAGATCGACAGGGGTATGGAGAAAAACTGTTTTTT
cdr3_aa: CSVEDRQGYGEKLFF

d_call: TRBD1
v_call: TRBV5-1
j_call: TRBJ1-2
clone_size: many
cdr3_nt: TGCGCCAGCAGCTTACGCCCGGGACAGGAGTATGGCTACACCTTC
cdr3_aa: CASSLRPGQEYGYTF

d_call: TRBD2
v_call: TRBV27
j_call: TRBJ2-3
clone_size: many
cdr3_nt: TGTGCCAGCAGTTCCCCAGCGGGGGGGTTCTTGCCGCAGTATTTT
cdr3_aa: CASSSPAGGFLPQYF

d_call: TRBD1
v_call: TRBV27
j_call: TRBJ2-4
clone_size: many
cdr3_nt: TGTGCCAGCAGTTTTTTAGGGACAGGGGGGACGCGGGGAAACATTCAGTACTTC
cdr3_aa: CASSFLGTGGTRGNIQYF

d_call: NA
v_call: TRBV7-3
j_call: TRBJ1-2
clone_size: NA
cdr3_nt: TGTGCCAGCAGCTTAACGACTCCCTCTAACTATGGCTACACCTTC
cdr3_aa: CASSLTTPSNYGYTF

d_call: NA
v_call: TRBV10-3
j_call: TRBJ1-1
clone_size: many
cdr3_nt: TGTGCCATCAGTGGCGGCCCGGCGAACACTGAAGCTTTCTTT
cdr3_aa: CAISGGPANTEAFF

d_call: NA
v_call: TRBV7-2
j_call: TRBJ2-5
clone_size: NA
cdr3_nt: TGTGCCAGCAGTCCGATAGGATTTTCGGCCCAGTACTTC
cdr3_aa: CASSPIGFSAQYF

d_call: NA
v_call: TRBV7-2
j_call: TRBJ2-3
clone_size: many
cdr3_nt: TGTGCCAGCAGCTTACTATTCACAGATACGCAGTATTTT
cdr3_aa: CASSLLFTDTQYF

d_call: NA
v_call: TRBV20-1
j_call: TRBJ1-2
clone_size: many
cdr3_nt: TGCAGTGCTAAAGAACGGGGAGGTGGAGGCTACACCTTC
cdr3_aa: CSAKERGGGGYTF